Presented here are 11 T cell receptor beta chains from one specimen sequenced in a study of a mutant IDH1 vaccine in newly diagnosed glioma. Time point given: week 35, safety follow-up. Vaccination used 300 ug of mutant IDH1 20-mer peptide per dose, with topical imiquimod. Their recognized antigens are unknown. Measured with immunoSEQ multiplex PCR; TCRdb has only the in-frame clones, and not every one. This table holds approximately 50,000 clones, 80% to 90% found once. The starting material was PBMCs, obtained from a glioma patient whose treatment included an IDH1 peptide vaccine. The receptors were gathered from a man aged 35 to 55 with glioma.

The chain links TRBV10-3 to TRBJ2-2, with 10 positions matching TRBD1. The CDR3 covers 18 residues. CDR1 and CDR2 (germline): ENHRY, SYGVKD. With 3 bases clipped from V and 9 bases from J, the junction kept 16 bases outside the gene matches. The CDR3, as DNA: TGTGCCATCAGTGAAACCCAAATGGACAGGGGGAGATCCTGGGAGCTGTTTTTT. This gives the protein CAISETQMDRGRSWELFF.

V usage is TRBV19 and J usage is TRBJ1-1, with no clear D. V lost 8 bases to trimming and J lost 5 bases, with 15 bases between them. This CDR3 is built from 13 residues. Per germline, CDR1 LNHDA and CDR2 SQIVND (reference sequence). Here the CDR3 reads CASLPRVMTEAFF. The DNA of the CDR3 is TGTGCCAGTCTACCGAGGGTGATGACTGAAGCTTTCTTT.

Sample share makes this clone medium-sized. This chain uses TRBV2 with TRBJ2-5, with 8 nucleotides matching TRBD1. The ends lost 6 bases at V and 5 bases at J; junction bases unmatched: 11. The germline V gene has CDR1 SNHLY and CDR2 FYNNEI. CDR3 length equals 15 residues. The CDR3 DNA reads TGTGCCAGCAGAAAGGCGGACAGGGATAGTGAGACCCAGTACTTC. It specifies CASRKADRDSETQYF.

This clone turned up a few times. The chain has TRBV5-1 and TRBJ1-4, with D uncertain. This CDR3 region has 15 residues. Trimming stripped 0 bases from V and 3 bases from J, with 9 bases between. The germline V gene encodes CDR1 SGHRS and CDR2 YFSETQ. The CDR3 DNA is TGCGCCAGCAGCTTGGAGGTGGGCTCTAATGAAAAACTGTTTTTT. Translating it yields CASSLEVGSNEKLFF.

This chain uses TRBV6-5 with TRBJ1-6; no clear D gene. The V and J ends lost 7 bases and 7 bases respectively, with 11 bases between them. The CDR3 has 13 amino acids. CDR1 and CDR2 from the germline V gene are MNHEY and SVGAGI. The CDR3 loop reads CASNAGRNSPLHF. The CDR3 nucleotides read TGTGCCAGCAACGCTGGGCGGAATTCACCCCTCCACTTT.

The J gene is TRBJ2-7, the V gene TRBV4-1; D unclear. This CDR3 contains 13 residues. Germline V gene data show CDR1 as MGHRA and CDR2 as YSYEKL. V dropped 4 bases and J dropped 5 bases, with 12 bases sitting between them. The DNA of the CDR3 is TGCGCCAGCAGCCCAGTGGAAAGTGACGAGCAGTACTTC. Amino acids: CASSPVESDEQYF.

This clone was found a few times. The V and J genes are TRBV4-3 and TRBJ2-1, with D possibly being TRBD2 (6 bases). The CDR3 consists of 13 residues. With 1 base removed from V and 15 bases from J, the gap between germline ends came to 16 bases. Germline loops: CDR1 LGHNA, CDR2 YSLEER. DNA for the CDR3: TGCGCCAGCAGCCAAGCGGGCGGGGCCACGCCGTTCTTC. Amino acid sequence: CASSQAGGATPFF.

The genes are TRBV19 and TRBJ2-7, with a possible D match to TRBD1 (6 bases). V shed 5 bases and J shed 0 bases, with 14 bases lying between them. The germline CDR1 and CDR2 sequences are LNHDA and SQIVND (reference sequence). The CDR3 totals 15 residues. CDR3 amino acids: CASSQQGPSSYEQYF. In nucleotides, the CDR3 is TGTGCCAGTAGTCAACAGGGCCCCTCCTCCTACGAGCAGTACTTC.

The chain has TRBV13 and TRBJ2-7, with D maybe TRBD2 (6 bases). V gave up 6 bases and J gave up 5 bases, with 11 bases separating them. This CDR3 comprises 12 residues. Germline CDR1 is PRHDT and CDR2 is FYEKMQ (reference sequence). CDR3 residues: CASSSGRNEQYF. DNA of the CDR3: TGTGCCAGCAGTTCAGGGAGGAACGAGCAGTACTTC.

In nucleotides, the CDR3 is TGTGCCAGCAGTTTCACGGACAGGGGTGGCCTTGGCTACACCTTC. Protein: CASSFTDRGGLGYTF. This chain connects TRBV27 to TRBJ1-2; TRBD1 agrees at 9 bases. The germline CDR1 and CDR2 sequences are MNHEY and SMNVEV (reference sequence). V dropped 3 bases and J dropped 7; count of bases not matched to a gene: 9. The CDR3 consists of 15 residues.

This chain uses TRBV4-2 with TRBJ2-2, with D perhaps given as TRBD1 or TRBD2 (6 bases each). Trimming shortened V by 4 bases and J by 0 bases, and 15 bases separated the two germline ends. Looked up from germline, CDR1 is LGHNA and CDR2 is YNFKEQ. CDR3 size: 17 residues. The CDR3 loop is CASSPILRGPNTGELFF. CDR3 bases: TGTGCCAGCAGCCCCATTCTTCGGGGGCCGAACACCGGGGAGCTGTTTTTT.